The 22 T cell receptor beta chains below were found in one sample sequenced in a study of T cell therapy after organ transplantation. Measured with immunoSEQ multiplex PCR; TCRdb has only the in-frame clones, and not every one. The table shows 50,000 or so clones, with approximately 94% occurring only once. These receptors' targets are unknown. Source: CD8+ T cells from blood, taken before autologous CMV-specific T cell therapy. The receptors derive from a human patient who had received a solid organ transplant and had CMV disease.

V is TRBV2 and J is TRBJ1-4; unclear D gene. CDR3 size: 13 residues. Trimming removed 1 base at V and 7 bases at J, with 7 bases between. In germline, CDR1 is SNHLY, CDR2 FYNNEI. CDR3 coding DNA: TGTGCCAGCAGTGAAGGATGGAGTGAAAAACTGTTTTTT. Translation gives CASSEGWSEKLFF. Full variable domain (remainder filled in from reference TRBV2 and TRBJ1-4): EPEVTQTPSHQVTQMGQEVILRCVPISNHLYFYWYRQILGQKVEFLVSFYNNEISEKSEIFDDQFSVERPDGSNFTLKIRSTKLEDSAMYFCASSEGWSEKLFFGSGTQLSVL.

V gene TRBV30 combines with J gene TRBJ1-2; D gene ambiguous. Germline V gene data show CDR1 as GTSNPN and CDR2 as SVGIG (reference sequence). V was cut by 4 bases and J by 8 bases, with 11 bases left in between. This CDR3 has 11 amino acids. CDR3 loop: CAWIEGQGYTF. The CDR3, as DNA: TGTGCCTGGATTGAGGGTCAAGGCTACACCTTC.

This clone was seen a single time. V gene TRBV5-6 combines with J gene TRBJ1-5; TRBD1 matches at 8 bases. The CDR3 runs to 14 residues. V lost 3 bases to trimming and J lost 6 bases; unmatched junction nucleotides: 5. Germline values: CDR1 SGHDT, CDR2 YYEEEE. The CDR3 bases are TGTGCCAGCAGCTGGGGGACAGGTGCTCAGCCCCAGCATTTT. Amino acids: CASSWGTGAQPQHF.

The chain's CDR3 is CASSYGRGHYEQYF. The CDR3 DNA sequence: TGTGCCAGCAGCTACGGGCGGGGGCACTACGAGCAGTACTTC. V usage is TRBV5-8 and J usage is TRBJ2-7, with a possible D match to TRBD2 (7 bases). The V end lost 3 bases, the J end lost 3 bases, and 13 bases lay between the germline ends. This CDR3 spans 14 amino acids. The V gene's germline CDR1 is SGHTS and CDR2 YDEGEE.

The V gene is TRBV25-1, the J gene TRBJ2-3, with TRBD2 identical over 9 bases. The CDR3 length is 18 residues. V lost 4 bases and J lost 3; bases outside the gene matches: 14. Germline loops: CDR1 MGHDK, CDR2 SYGVNS. CDR3 amino acids: CASSAGGRAGFRTDTQYF. Written as DNA, the CDR3 is TGTGCCAGCAGTGCTGGCGGGAGGGCCGGATTTAGAACAGATACGCAGTATTTT.

The chain combines TRBV6-5 with TRBJ1-6; TRBD1 is a possible D gene (6 bases). CDR1 and CDR2 (germline): MNHEY, SVGAGI. This CDR3 has 16 amino acids. The ends were cut back, 2 bases at V and 10 bases at J, with 18 bases in the middle. For the CDR3, the DNA is TGTGCCAGCAGTTACCGGGAGGGTCAGGGGTACTCACCCCTCCACTTT. This sequence encodes CASSYREGQGYSPLHF.

V is TRBV7-9 and J is TRBJ2-5; D is undetermined. Germline loops: CDR1 SEHNR, CDR2 FQNEAQ (reference sequence). The CDR3 is 13 residues long. V lost 1 base to trimming and J lost 3 bases, with 6 bases between them. DNA of the CDR3: TGTGCCAGCAGCTTAGGGGCGGAAGAGACCCAGTACTTC. This translates into CASSLGAEETQYF. The full variable domain, completed using reference TRBV7-9 and TRBJ2-5, is DTGVSQNPRHKITKRGQNVTFRCDPISEHNRLYWYRQTLGQGPEFLTYFQNEAQLEKSRLLSDRFSAERPKGSFSTLEIQRTEQGDSAMYLCASSLGAEETQYFGPGTRLLVL.

The chain uses TRBV16 and TRBJ2-3; TRBD1 matches 7 bases. The germline gives CDR1 KGHSY, CDR2 FQNENV. The CDR3 contains 16 residues. Losses at the gene ends were 0 bases for V and 4 bases for J; bases not matched to a gene: 7. The CDR3 DNA reads TGTGCCAGCAGCCAATCAAGGGGGCTTCGTGCAGATACGCAGTATTTT. It translates to CASSQSRGLRADTQYF.

This chain uses TRBV27 with TRBJ1-5; the D is unclear. Germline CDR1 reads MNHEY; CDR2 reads SMNVEV (reference sequence). The CDR3 is made up of 17 amino acids. The V gene lost 0 bases and the J gene lost 5 bases, with 17 bases spanning the gap. CDR3 protein: CASSLSTRNEGDQPQHF. For the CDR3, the DNA is TGTGCCAGCAGTTTATCCACCCGGAATGAGGGTGATCAGCCCCAGCATTTT.

Notes on this clone: One end of the junction does not line up with germline, which may come from a read error. This sequence joins TRBV7-7 and TRBJ2-5; D is unclear. Germline V gene sequence: CDR1 SSHAT, CDR2 FNYEAQ (reference sequence). The CDR3 is 15 amino acids. CDR3 residues: CASSPHYDIQETQYF. The CDR3 DNA reads as TGTGCTAGCAGCCCTCACTATGACATACAAGAGACCCAGTACTTC.

Here the CDR3 reads CASSLALGGAWETQYF. CDR3 nucleotides: TGTGCCAGCAGCTTGGCCTTAGGGGGGGCCTGGGAGACCCAGTACTTC. The J gene is TRBJ2-5, the V gene TRBV5-6, with D possibly matching TRBD2 (7 bases). CDR1 and CDR2 from the germline V gene are SGHDT and YYEEEE. The CDR3 sequence is 16 residues long. Deletions cut 0 bases from V and 5 bases from J, with 17 bases between.

The chain uses TRBV7-3 and TRBJ2-4, with TRBD1 matching over 8 bases. Per the germline V gene, CDR1 is SGHTA and CDR2 is FQGTGA. The CDR3 is 18 residues long. V dropped 5 bases and J dropped 0; count of bases not matched to a gene: 12. This CDR3 reads CASSRRQGPRIAKNIQYF. CDR3 sequence (DNA): TGTGCCAGCAGCAGAAGACAGGGGCCCCGGATAGCCAAAAACATTCAGTACTTC.

The J gene is TRBJ2-7, the V gene TRBV7-2, with 7 bases identical to TRBD2. This CDR3 is 18 amino acids long. The ends lost 5 bases at V and 3 bases at J; junction bases unmatched: 19. CDR1 is SGHTA and CDR2 is FQGNSA in the germline V gene. The chain's CDR3 is CASSEYKIPGLIFYEQYF. The CDR3 DNA is TGTGCCAGCAGCGAGTACAAGATTCCGGGACTAATATTCTACGAGCAGTACTTC.

In nucleotides, the CDR3 is TGTGCCAGCAGCTTAGAGGGGGACAGGGGTAATGAGCAGTTCTTC. It codes for CASSLEGDRGNEQFF. The chain is built from TRBV11-2 and TRBJ2-1; 10 nucleotides match TRBD1. The CDR3 is 15 residues long. The V segment lost 0 bases and the J segment 7 bases; nucleotides outside the gene matches: 3. CDR1 and CDR2 from the germline V gene are SGHAT and FQNNGV.

The chain employs TRBV10-3 and TRBJ1-1; D is unclear. With 11 bases removed from V and 3 bases from J, the gap between germline ends came to 13 bases. The CDR3 sequence is 12 residues long. Germline V gene sequence: CDR1 ENHRY, CDR2 SYGVKD. CDR3: CAARGLDTEAFF. CDR3 nucleotides: TGTGCCGCCCGCGGGCTGGACACTGAAGCTTTCTTT.

The gene calls are TRBV7-8 and TRBJ1-6, with a weak D call TRBD1 (6 bases). V lost 0 bases and J 7 bases, leaving 16 bases between the germline ends. The CDR3 has 17 residues. Per the germline V gene, CDR1 is SGHVS and CDR2 is FQNEAQ. Here the CDR3 reads CASSLAQGWGANSPLHF. DNA of the CDR3: TGTGCCAGCAGCTTAGCGCAGGGTTGGGGGGCAAATTCACCCCTCCACTTT.

The gene calls are TRBV27 and TRBJ2-2; TRBD2 agrees at 8 bases. In germline, CDR1 is MNHEY, CDR2 SMNVEV (reference sequence). Trimming at V came to 7 bases and at J to 4 bases, leaving 2 bases not matched to a gene. The CDR3 has 13 amino acids. The CDR3 here is CASTLAGTGELFF. The DNA of the CDR3 is TGTGCCAGCACCCTAGCGGGCACCGGGGAGCTGTTTTTT.

This chain connects TRBV4-2 to TRBJ2-5, with D hard to call. In germline, CDR1 is LGHNA, CDR2 YNFKEQ. Trimming left V 0 bases short and J 6 bases short, with 11 bases between. This CDR3 comprises 14 residues. CDR3 region: CASSQERSLKTQYF. In DNA, the CDR3 is TGTGCCAGCAGCCAAGAAAGGAGCCTCAAGACCCAGTACTTC.

The chain links TRBV29-1 to TRBJ2-3; D is perhaps TRBD2 (6 bases). Germline V CDR1 and CDR2: SQVTM, ANQGSEA. This CDR3 has 12 residues. The V and J ends lost 7 bases and 4 bases respectively, with 12 bases between them. The CDR3 protein is CSAPGLPDTQYF. The CDR3 DNA reads TGCAGCGCCCCCGGACTACCAGATACGCAGTATTTT.

The chain is built from TRBV6-6 and TRBJ2-3; D may be TRBD1 (6 bases). CDR3 length: 16 amino acids. Germline V gene data show CDR1 as MNHNY and CDR2 as SVGAGI (reference sequence). Deletions cut 3 bases from V and 3 bases from J, with 16 bases between. The CDR3 protein is CASSYHREGWTDTQYF. CDR3 sequence (DNA): TGTGCCAGCAGTTATCACAGGGAAGGTTGGACAGATACGCAGTATTTT.

On this clone: Other nucleotide sequences in the sample specify the same CDR3. The chain employs TRBV5-1 and TRBJ2-7; no firm D call. Per the germline V gene, CDR1 is SGHRS and CDR2 is YFSETQ. The CDR3 has 13 residues. Trimming cost V 0 bases and J 4 bases, with 8 bases left between them. In DNA, the CDR3 is TGCGCCAGCAGCTTGGTTCCGAGTTACGAGCAGTACTTC. This translates into CASSLVPSYEQYF.

The chain carries TRBV21-1 and TRBJ2-7; TRBD1 is the table's D call and was not checked against the DNA. TRBV21-1 is a pseudogene locus. This CDR3 has 16 amino acids. CDR3 nucleotides: TGTGCCAGCAGCAAAGACGGAGGACAGGGCCCCTACGAGCAGTACTTC. This gives the protein CASSKDGGQGPYEQYF.